This T cell receptor (beta chain) is drawn from a study of Graves' ophthalmopathy and Graves' hyperthyroidism. Uncontrolled infections, pregnancy, lactation or other autoimmune diseases led to patient exclusion. General study findings and limits: Blood also contained most of the expanded thyroid clonotypes above 0.001 frequency.

RNA transcripts served as template for amplifying TCR beta CDR3 sequences. First-round RT-PCR with HTBI primers preceded a second-round multiplex PCR. MiXCR, applied by TCRdb to the multiplex PCR reads, yields one record per CDR3 protein. Here the sample spans roughly 220,000 distinct CDR3 sequences, around 50% being singletons. With respect to this clonotype: Its antigen remains unknown.

Trimming pared 10 bases from V and 9 bases from J, leaving 15 bases between. The V gene's germline CDR1 is ENHRY and CDR2 SYGVKD. This CDR3 comprises 11 residues. This TCR came from an adult man with Graves' ophthalmopathy. Sequenced material: peripheral blood. The rearrangement uses TRBV10-3 and TRBJ1-1; D possibly corresponds to TRBD1 (5 bases). Written as DNA, the CDR3 is TGTGCCACGCTCGTGGGGGTCCAAGCTTTCTTT. Translating gives CATLVGVQAFF.